The entry below gives a single T cell receptor beta chain sequence along with its context. Original analysis: Nucleated cell number was recorded as an estimate derived from reference gene primer amplification. The assay was immunoSEQ multiplex PCR, and TCRdb's table has in-frame clones only and misses some. D and trimming were read from the DNA, whereas the V and J calls and clone size are those reported in that table. The sample holds 260,000 or so clones, roughly 90% seen once. The data stem from a study of blood T cell repertoires in COVID-19. About the research overall: The United States, Italy and Spain supplied acute and convalescent COVID-19 samples. PBMCs, B-cell-depleted T cells, or T cells were the source of the cDNA or gDNA that made up the material.

This CDR3 has 13 amino acids. Germline CDR1 SGHVS, CDR2 FQNEAQ. The V end lost 0 bases, the J end lost 9 bases, and 9 bases lay between the germline ends. The TCR sequence derives from a young man with active or convalescent COVID-19. Material: peripheral blood. This chain joins TRBV7-8 and TRBJ2-1, with TRBD2 as a possible D gene (5 bases). CDR3 sequence: CASSLASGVEQFF. For the CDR3, the DNA is TGTGCCAGCAGCTTAGCGAGCGGCGTTGAGCAGTTCTTC. The full variable domain, rest sourced from reference TRBV7-8 and TRBJ2-1, is GAGVSQSPRYKVAKRGQDVALRCDPISGHVSLFWYQQALGQGPEFLTYFQNEAQLDKSGLPSDRFFAERPEGSVSTLKIQRTQQEDSAVYLCASSLASGVEQFFGPGTRLTVL.